This T cell receptor beta chain was observed in a study of shared clonotypes between healthy human individuals. Repertoires were generated with immunoSEQ multiplex PCR, while TCRdb's copy carries only in-frame clones and drops some. The table lists about 2 million clones, approximately 94% of them singletons. CD45RO-negative cells were positively selected for CCR7, leaving out terminally differentiated effector memory CD45RA+ cells. The CDR3 spans 15 residues. Germline-derived CDR1 and CDR2 are SEHNR and FQNEAQ (reference sequence). Between the trimmed V and J ends, which lost 5 bases and 5 bases, there was a span of 18 bases.

This rearrangement joins TRBV7-9 to TRBJ2-5, with a tentative D call TRBD1 (7 bases). Sequenced: naive CD8+ T cells sorted from blood. The sequence derives from a man younger than 35 in good health. CDR3 nucleotides: TGTGCCAGCAGCCAGGGGGGTCAGGGCATGGAGACCCAGTACTTC. This translates into CASSQGGQGMETQYF.